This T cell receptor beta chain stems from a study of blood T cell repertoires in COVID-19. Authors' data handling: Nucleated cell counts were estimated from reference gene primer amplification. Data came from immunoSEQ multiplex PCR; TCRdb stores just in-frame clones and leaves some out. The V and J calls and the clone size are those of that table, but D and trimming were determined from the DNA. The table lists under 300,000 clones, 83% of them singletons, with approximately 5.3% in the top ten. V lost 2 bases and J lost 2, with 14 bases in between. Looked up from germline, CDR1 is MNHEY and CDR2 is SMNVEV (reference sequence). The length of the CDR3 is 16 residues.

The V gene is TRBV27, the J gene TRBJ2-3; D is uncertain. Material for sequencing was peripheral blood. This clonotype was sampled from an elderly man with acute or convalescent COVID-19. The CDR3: CASSLTPSRATDTQYF. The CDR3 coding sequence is TGTGCCAGCAGTTTAACTCCCTCCCGAGCCACAGATACGCAGTATTTT.